Listed below are T cell receptor beta chains from one sample, sequenced in a study of blood T cell repertoires in COVID-19. Sequenced by immunoSEQ multiplex PCR; TCRdb stores in-frame clones only, minus some. The sample holds a few hundred thousand clones; 90% are singletons and the top ten take over 5.5%. The material sequenced was peripheral blood. The receptors derive from a woman aged 50 to 60 with COVID-19, enrolled during active disease. The CDR3 runs from the conserved cysteine through the conserved F or W. Fields, in order: D gene, clone size, J gene, V gene, CDR3 DNA, CDR3 protein. A D gene is named only where the DNA matches it firmly. Not all rows give a size; the values are once, few, many and, for expanded clones, a class.

d_call: TRBD1
clone_size: -
j_call: TRBJ2-3
v_call: TRBV6-4
cdr3_nt: TGTGCCAGCAGTGCCGACAGGGTTGATGCAGATACGCAGTATTTT
cdr3_aa: CASSADRVDADTQYF

d_call: TRBD1
clone_size: -
j_call: TRBJ1-4
v_call: TRBV27
cdr3_nt: TGTGCCAGCAGTTCCGAGACAGGGGCTAGAAATGAAAAACTGTTTTTT
cdr3_aa: CASSSETGARNEKLFF

d_call: TRBD1
clone_size: -
j_call: TRBJ1-1
v_call: TRBV5-1
cdr3_nt: TGCGCCAGCAGTTCAACAGGGGGAATCTCGAACACTGAAGCTTTCTTT
cdr3_aa: CASSSTGGISNTEAFF

d_call: TRBD2
clone_size: once
j_call: TRBJ2-7
v_call: TRBV6-2/TRBV6-3
cdr3_nt: TGTGCCAGCAGTTCCGATTCGACTAGCGGGAGATTGTCCTACGAGCAGTACTTC
cdr3_aa: CASSSDSTSGRLSYEQYF

d_call: -
clone_size: -
j_call: TRBJ1-2
v_call: TRBV30
cdr3_nt: TGTGCCTGGAGGCCGCAGGGGTCGAGGGGCTACACCTTC
cdr3_aa: CAWRPQGSRGYTF

d_call: -
clone_size: -
j_call: TRBJ1-2
v_call: TRBV6-5
cdr3_nt: TGTGCCAGCAGTCCCCCGGTTGGAAGGGCGGGAGGCTACACCTTC
cdr3_aa: CASSPPVGRAGGYTF

d_call: TRBD2
clone_size: -
j_call: TRBJ2-5
v_call: TRBV5-4
cdr3_nt: TGTGCCAGCAGCTTGGCCGGCGGGGGACGGGAGGAGACCCAGTACTTC
cdr3_aa: CASSLAGGGREETQYF

d_call: -
clone_size: -
j_call: TRBJ2-6
v_call: TRBV7-2
cdr3_nt: TGTGCCAGCAGCTTGCGAGAAGCTGGGGCCAACGTCCTGACTTTC
cdr3_aa: CASSLREAGANVLTF

d_call: -
clone_size: -
j_call: TRBJ2-6
v_call: TRBV27
cdr3_nt: TGTGCCAGCAGTTTACCCTTCGGCCCACCCCCCAGGGAGGCCAACGTCCTGACTTTC
cdr3_aa: CASSLPFGPPPREANVLTF

d_call: -
clone_size: -
j_call: TRBJ1-2
v_call: TRBV5-5
cdr3_nt: TGTGCCAGCTTAGGGGTCGGTGGGGACTATGGCTACACCTTC
cdr3_aa: CASLGVGGDYGYTF

d_call: TRBD2
clone_size: -
j_call: TRBJ2-1
v_call: TRBV15
cdr3_nt: TGTGCCACCAGCAGAGCCATAGCGGGAGTTAACAATGAGCAGTTCTTC
cdr3_aa: CATSRAIAGVNNEQFF

d_call: TRBD1
clone_size: -
j_call: TRBJ2-2
v_call: TRBV6-5
cdr3_nt: TGTGCCGTGGCGGGGGACAGGGTACAGCCCGGGGAGCTGTTTTTT
cdr3_aa: CAVAGDRVQPGELFF

d_call: -
clone_size: -
j_call: TRBJ1-5
v_call: TRBV19
cdr3_nt: TGTGCCAGTATCGGGACTCTCAATCAGCCCCAGCATTTT
cdr3_aa: CASIGTLNQPQHF

d_call: TRBD1
clone_size: -
j_call: TRBJ1-6
v_call: TRBV5-6
cdr3_nt: TGTGCCAGCAGCCCGGCAGGGGGGATATATAATTCACCCCTCCACTTT
cdr3_aa: CASSPAGGIYNSPLHF

d_call: -
clone_size: -
j_call: TRBJ1-2
v_call: TRBV23-1
cdr3_nt: TGCGCCAGCAGTCAGTCGGGTGCGGATAACTATGGCTACACCTTC
cdr3_aa: CASSQSGADNYGYTF

d_call: TRBD1
clone_size: -
j_call: TRBJ1-5
v_call: TRBV6-2/TRBV6-3
cdr3_nt: TGTGCCAGCAGTTTCAGGGCGGAGTGGACAGGGCTGCGGAGCAATCAGCCCCAGCATTTT
cdr3_aa: CASSFRAEWTGLRSNQPQHF

d_call: TRBD2
clone_size: -
j_call: TRBJ2-1
v_call: TRBV5-1
cdr3_nt: TGCGCCAGCAGCTTTGGAGGGACTAGCAGTCACAATGAGCAGTTCTTC
cdr3_aa: CASSFGGTSSHNEQFF

d_call: -
clone_size: -
j_call: TRBJ1-5
v_call: TRBV18
cdr3_nt: TGTGCCAGCTCACCACCCTGGGCCTCTGAGGGTCAGCCCCAGCATTTT
cdr3_aa: CASSPPWASEGQPQHF

d_call: -
clone_size: few
j_call: TRBJ1-5
v_call: TRBV19
cdr3_nt: TGTGCCAGTAGTATCCTAACAGCGGGTCCCCAGCATTTT
cdr3_aa: CASSILTAGPQHF

d_call: TRBD2
clone_size: -
j_call: TRBJ2-7
v_call: TRBV7-2
cdr3_nt: TGTGCCAGCAGCTTGGGAAGCGGGAGCTACGAGCAGTACTTC
cdr3_aa: CASSLGSGSYEQYF

d_call: -
clone_size: -
j_call: TRBJ2-2
v_call: TRBV4-2
cdr3_nt: TGTGCCAGCAGCCAAGATCAGGGGACGACGCTCGGCACCGGGGAGCTGTTTTTT
cdr3_aa: CASSQDQGTTLGTGELFF

d_call: -
clone_size: -
j_call: TRBJ2-1
v_call: TRBV7-7
cdr3_nt: TGTGCCAGCAGCCCCGGCCGGAGTCCGTACAATGAGCAGTTCTTC
cdr3_aa: CASSPGRSPYNEQFF

d_call: -
clone_size: -
j_call: TRBJ1-2
v_call: TRBV27
cdr3_nt: TGTGCCAGCAGTTTCATCAGGGAAGGTGGCTACACCTTC
cdr3_aa: CASSFIREGGYTF

d_call: TRBD2
clone_size: -
j_call: TRBJ2-1
v_call: TRBV18
cdr3_nt: TGTGCCAGCTCACCAGGAACTAGCGGGCCCCAACGTAAGCAGTTCTTC
cdr3_aa: CASSPGTSGPQRKQFF

d_call: -
clone_size: -
j_call: TRBJ1-6
v_call: TRBV7-6
cdr3_nt: TGTGCCAGCAGCTCGAACCCGGGTCTCTTAAATTCACCCCTCCACTTT
cdr3_aa: CASSSNPGLLNSPLHF

d_call: -
clone_size: -
j_call: TRBJ2-1
v_call: TRBV7-9
cdr3_nt: TGTGCCAGCAGTCCGCCGACAGCCAACAATGAGCAGTTCTTC
cdr3_aa: CASSPPTANNEQFF

d_call: -
clone_size: -
j_call: TRBJ2-3
v_call: TRBV24-1
cdr3_nt: TGTGCCACCTCTCGACTCGGAAGTACGCAGTATTTT
cdr3_aa: CATSRLGSTQYF

d_call: TRBD1
clone_size: -
j_call: TRBJ2-1
v_call: TRBV11-3
cdr3_nt: TGTGCCAGCAGCACCCGGGACAGGGGTCAGCGTGAGCAGTTCTTC
cdr3_aa: CASSTRDRGQREQFF

d_call: -
clone_size: -
j_call: TRBJ2-3
v_call: TRBV24-1
cdr3_nt: TGTGCCACCAGTGTGGGTAGCGGCTACACAGATACGCAGTATTTT
cdr3_aa: CATSVGSGYTDTQYF